Reported below is one T cell receptor (beta chain). The CDR3 length is 14 residues. Per germline, CDR1 KGHDR and CDR2 SFDVKD. Trimming cost V 2 bases and J 4 bases, with 10 bases left between them. As handled by the study authors: Nucleated cell number was recorded as an estimate derived from reference gene primer amplification. Data came from immunoSEQ multiplex PCR; TCRdb stores just in-frame clones and leaves some out. V, J and clone size are those of that table, while D and trimming were read from the DNA. In the table there are roughly 220,000 clones, roughly 88% of which are singletons. The data belong to a study of blood T cell repertoires in COVID-19. Overall study context: Donors in the United States, Italy and Spain gave samples during acute or convalescent COVID-19. PBMCs, B-cell-depleted T cells, or T cells were the source of the cDNA or gDNA that made up the material.

This chain uses TRBV24-1 with TRBJ2-5; possibly TRBD2 for D (6 bases). The sample comprised peripheral blood. The receptor comes from a man younger than 45 who had recovered from COVID-19. The CDR3 region has the DNA TGTGCCACCAGTGATTCCCTGGGGGGAGAGACCCAGTACTTC. Protein product: CATSDSLGGETQYF.